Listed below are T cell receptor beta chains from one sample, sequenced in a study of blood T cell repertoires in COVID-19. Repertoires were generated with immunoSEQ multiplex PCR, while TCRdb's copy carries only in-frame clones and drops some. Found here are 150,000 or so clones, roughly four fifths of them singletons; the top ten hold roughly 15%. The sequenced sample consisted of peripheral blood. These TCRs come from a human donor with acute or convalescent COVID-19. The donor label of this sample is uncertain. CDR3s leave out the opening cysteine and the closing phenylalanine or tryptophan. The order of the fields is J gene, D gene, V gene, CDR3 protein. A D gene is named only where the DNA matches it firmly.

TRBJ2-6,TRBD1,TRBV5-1,ASSTGQVSGANVLT
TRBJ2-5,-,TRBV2,ASSEMGPIKETQY
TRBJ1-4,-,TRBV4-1,ASRPAPSPYLGTNEKLF
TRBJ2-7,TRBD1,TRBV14,ASSSRDRFSYEQY
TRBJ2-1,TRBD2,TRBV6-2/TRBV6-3,ASSSLTLTTSGGAPGEQF
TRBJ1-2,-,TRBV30,AWRRDSSRGYT
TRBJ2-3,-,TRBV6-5,ASSYRVGEFTDTQY
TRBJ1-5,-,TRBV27,ASSLYPPGGTFNGNQPQH
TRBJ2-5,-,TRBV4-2,ASSQEGAGYQETQY
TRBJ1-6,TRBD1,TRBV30,AWKGTGGHGSPLH
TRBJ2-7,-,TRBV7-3,ASSYSPGSPYEQY
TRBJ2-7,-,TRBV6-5,ASSYSRVGEQY
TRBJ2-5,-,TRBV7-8,ASSLWSWQSIGGTQY
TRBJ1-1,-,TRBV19,ASSTGMNTEAF
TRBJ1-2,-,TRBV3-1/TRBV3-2,ASSQMGAGYT
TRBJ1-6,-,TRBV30,AWAGLGSSPLH
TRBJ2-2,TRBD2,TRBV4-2,ASRRGLAGGSGTGELF
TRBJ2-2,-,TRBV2,ASSITSWTGELF
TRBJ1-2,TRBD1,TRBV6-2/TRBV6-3,ASSRTGGRNGYT
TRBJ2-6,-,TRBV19,ASTGSLGNFGANVLT
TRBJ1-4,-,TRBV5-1,ASSSEPAGDEKLF
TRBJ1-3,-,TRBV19,ASTRNRAPSSGNTIY
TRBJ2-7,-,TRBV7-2,ASSSVGQGSWEQY
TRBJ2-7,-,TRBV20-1,SAVPSYEQY